Sequencing of this T cell receptor (beta chain) was carried out in a study of beta chain features in type 1 diabetes. Study results and caveats: The naive, central memory and Treg TCRB repertoires looked more alike in patients than they did in healthy donors.

The V gene's germline CDR1 is MNHEY and CDR2 SMNVEV (reference sequence). V shed 3 bases and J shed 2 bases, with 11 bases lying between them. This CDR3 region has 15 residues. For this clone: Antigen unknown.

The investigators reverse transcribed all of the isolated RNA, so they sequenced expressed TCRB transcripts. An average near 3.57 million reads came from naive, central memory and regulatory T cell samples. Using immunoSEQ multiplex PCR, the repertoire was profiled, and TCRdb retains in-frame clones only, with some absent. The sample lists roughly 330,000 clones; 8% to 13% were seen once. Only one heparinised blood draw was taken per donor, and its volume averaged approximately 100 mL. It was via CD45RO/CCR7/CD25/CD127/CD95/CD27 that CD4+ naive, central memory, regulatory and stem cell-like memory cells were sorted.

The chain links TRBV27 to TRBJ1-5; a possible D gene is TRBD1 (5 bases). The sequencing input was naive CD4+ T cells from blood. This clonotype was obtained from a woman aged 25 to 39 in good health. CDR3 in DNA: TGTGCCAGCAGTTTTGGGGGGTACGGCAATCAGCCCCAGCATTTT. Its protein is CASSFGGYGNQPQHF.